The present TCR beta chain was sequenced within a study of blood T cell repertoires in COVID-19. Study-level information: Specimens from acute and convalescent COVID-19 originated in the United States, Italy and Spain.

Source study methods: Reference gene primers were amplified, and this amplification served to estimate nucleated cell counts. Method: immunoSEQ multiplex PCR; TCRdb's copy keeps in-frame clones and lacks some. For V, J and clone size, that table is used; D and trimming come from the DNA. The sample lists around 60,000 clones; around 77% were seen once. The TCR was taken from an elderly man with active or convalescent COVID-19. The sample comprised peripheral blood.

For the CDR3, the DNA is TGTGCCAGCTCACCCCCGGCGAGCGGGGGGGCCGGTTACGAGCAGTACTTC. Amino acid sequence: CASSPPASGGAGYEQYF. The gene calls are TRBV18 and TRBJ2-7, with TRBD2 matching 10 bases. This CDR3 contains 17 residues. The ends lost 3 bases at V and 4 bases at J; junction bases unmatched: 12. CDR1 KGHSH and CDR2 LQKENI come from the germline V gene.